The clone carrying this T cell receptor beta chain was detected many times. This record belongs to a study of T cells after yellow fever vaccination. Germline CDR1 reads SEHNR; CDR2 reads FQNEAQ (reference sequence). The CDR3 consists of 15 residues. Deletions cut 5 bases from V and 1 base from J, with 14 bases between. 5'RACE template switching generated TCR cDNA, adding a universal primer site and UMIs. TCRdb redid the calling of the 5' RACE reads with MiXCR, one entry per CDR3 protein. This table has roughly 320,000 distinct CDR3 sequences, over 8.5% appearing once. The clonotype originates from a man aged 18-30 years who received the YFV17D yellow fever vaccine. The sequenced sample was CD4+ T cells sorted from PBMCs, obtained 45 days after the yellow fever booster vaccination. This chain uses TRBV7-9 with TRBJ1-1, with D possibly matching TRBD1 (5 bases). The CDR3 sequence is CASSPFTRGNTEAFF. The CDR3 DNA reads as TGTGCCAGCAGCCCTTTCACTAGGGGGAACACTGAAGCTTTCTTT.